This T cell receptor beta chain was identified during a study of blood T cell repertoires in COVID-19. The wider study: PBMCs, B-cell-depleted T cells, or T cells were the source of the cDNA or gDNA that made up the material.

Seattle's enrolled individuals joined amid active infection and were then monitored longitudinally. V was clipped by 6 bases and J by 5 bases; unmatched bases: 12. The germline V gene encodes CDR1 MNHEY and CDR2 SVGEGT. CDR3 length: 16 amino acids. As originally analysed: From reference gene primer amplification, estimates of nucleated cell counts were derived. The protocol was immunoSEQ multiplex PCR, while the TCRdb copy is restricted to in-frame clones and leaves out a portion. V and J calls and clone size are as listed in that table; D and trimming were resolved from the DNA. The table includes more than 150,000 clones, about 88% detected once.

This chain joins TRBV6-2 or TRBV6-3 and TRBJ2-5; 10 bases agree with TRBD1. This sequence was found in a man aged 60 to 69 with COVID-19, enrolled during active disease. Sequenced input: peripheral blood. Written as DNA, the CDR3 is TGTGCCAGCAGCCGCGGACAGGGGGTCGTAGGGGAGACCCAGTACTTC. This sequence encodes CASSRGQGVVGETQYF.